Shown below are 14 T cell receptor beta chains from a single sample sequenced in a study of tumor-infiltrating lymphocytes in primary liver carcinoma. The input was 450 to 500 ng total RNA; TCR beta cDNA was made from it with a constant-region primer. Three rounds of nested multiplex PCR with slightly modified ARM-PCR produced TCR beta libraries. A C-beta reverse primer was combined with TRBV1-TRBV30 forward primers in the first two PCR rounds, and each round had around 10 cycles. TCRdb called the multiplex PCR reads again in MiXCR, with one record for every CDR3 protein. Of 300,000 to 400,000 distinct CDR3 sequences in the sample, more than 55% were seen once. RNA was extracted from whole blood without cell sorting, alongside germline DNA. Sequenced input: peripheral blood. These receptors came from a man in his forties with primary liver carcinoma and hepatitis B virus infection.

On this clonotype itself: This may be a read error: a much more frequent sequence differs by one nucleotide. The chain employs TRBV12-3 or TRBV12-4 and TRBJ1-2, with D possibly being TRBD1 (5 bases). This CDR3 comprises 14 residues. In DNA form, the CDR3 reads TGTGCCAGCAGTTTAGTCGGGGGGAGCTATGGCTACATCTTC. This encodes CASSLVGGSYGYIF.

As to this clonotype: Sequence at one end of the junction differs from germline and may be a read error. This chain links TRBV6-1 with TRBJ1-6; no clear D gene. This CDR3 is built from 12 residues. Germline lookup yields CDR1 MNHNS and CDR2 SASEGT. The CDR3 reads CAGSDVQTTLHF. The CDR3 nucleotides read TGTGCCGGCAGTGATGTCCAGACCACTCTCCACTTT.

Of note for this clonotype: A read error may produce the germline difference seen at one junction end. The V and J genes are TRBV11-1 and TRBJ2-3, with 7 bases that match TRBD2. The CDR3 length is 18 residues. Germline V gene data show CDR1 as SGHAT and CDR2 as FQDESV (reference sequence). DNA for the CDR3: TGTGCCAGCAAGGAGGGTAGCTTGACGCGGGGGACCACAGATACGCACTATTTT. This encodes CASKEGSLTRGTTDTHYF.

A remark on this clonotype: A much larger clone lies one base from this, so it may be a read error. The genes are TRBV12-3 or TRBV12-4 and TRBJ2-1; TRBD1 agrees at 7 bases. The CDR3 length is 15 residues. This chain's CDR3 is CTSSLGQGVGNEQFF. The CDR3 DNA sequence: TGTACCAGCAGTTTGGGGCAGGGGGTTGGTAATGAGCAGTTCTTC.

Concerning this clonotype itself: A read error is possible here, since a much larger clone lies one base away. The rearrangement uses TRBV29-1 and TRBJ2-7, with 9 bases that match TRBD2. The CDR3 has 13 amino acids. Per the germline V gene, CDR1 is SQVTM and CDR2 is ANQGSEA. V dropped 6 bases and J dropped 3; count of bases not matched to a gene: 6. The DNA of the CDR3 is TGCAGCGTGGGTAGCGGGAGACACTACGAGCAGTACTTC. Protein sequence: CSVGSGRHYEQYF.

This clonotype was detected a few times. The junction does not match germline at one end; this may be a read error. This rearrangement joins TRBV5-4 to TRBJ1-1, with TRBD1 matching over 12 bases. The CDR3 consists of 17 residues. The germline CDR1 and CDR2 sequences are SGHNT and YYREEE (reference sequence). The CDR3 DNA reads as TGTGCCAGCAGCAGGCCTCCGGGACAGGGGGCCCCCACTGAGGCTTTCTTC. It translates to CASSRPPGQGAPTEAFF.

Notes on this clonotype: Here the CDR3 omits its conserved ending phenylalanine or tryptophan, so a read error is the likely source. The genes are TRBV5-1 and TRBJ1-1, with a tentative D call TRBD1 (5 bases). This CDR3 is 14 amino acids long. Germline lookup yields CDR1 SGHRS and CDR2 YFSETQ. V lost 7 bases and J 4 bases, leaving 17 bases between the germline ends. The DNA for the CDR3 is TGCGCCAGCGGCTCGGACCCCGGGGGCACTGAAGCTTTCTCT. Translation: CASGSDPGGTEAFS.

The V gene is TRBV6-2 or TRBV6-3, the J gene TRBJ2-2; D may correspond to TRBD1 or TRBD2 (6 bases each). This CDR3 contains 16 residues. V was trimmed by 7 bases and J by 6 bases, leaving 21 bases between them. Germline CDR1 reads MNHEY; CDR2 reads SVGEGT. CDR3 sequence (DNA): TGTGCCAGCACTACCCCCGGGGGCCGGAGTCCCGGGGAGCTGTTTTTT. The encoded protein is CASTTPGGRSPGELFF.

This clonotype was seen many times. V and J are TRBV6-5 and TRBJ1-5; possible D gene TRBD1, 5 bases. The germline V gene encodes CDR1 MNHEY and CDR2 SVGAGI. V gave up 5 bases and J gave up 0 bases, with 8 bases separating them. The CDR3 length is 14 residues. The CDR3 region is CASSRQHSNQPQHF. For the CDR3, the DNA is TGTGCCAGCAGTCGACAGCATAGCAATCAGCCCCAGCATTTT.

This clonotype turned up a few times. Mismatch with germline at one junction end may stem from a read error. The chain links TRBV6-1 to TRBJ1-1; D may be TRBD1 (5 bases). Looked up from germline, CDR1 is MNHNS and CDR2 is SASEGT. The CDR3 spans 13 residues. The CDR3 region is CATMGEGNTEALF. In nucleotides, the CDR3 is TGTGCCACCATGGGGGAGGGGAACACTGAAGCTCTCTTT.

The J gene is TRBJ2-1, the V gene TRBV29-1; 8 bases map to TRBD1. This CDR3 spans 14 amino acids. Unmatched junction bases numbered 6, after V lost 6 bases and J lost 2 bases. Looked up from germline, CDR1 is SQVTM and CDR2 is ANQGSEA. The CDR3 here is CSVSLDRAYNEQFF. The CDR3 DNA sequence: TGCAGCGTCTCCCTGGACAGGGCCTACAATGAGCAGTTCTTC.

Only a few counts were recorded for this clonotype. V is TRBV29-1 and J is TRBJ2-3, with 10 bases aligning to TRBD2. This CDR3 has 13 residues. Trimming at V came to 4 bases and at J to 6 bases, leaving 4 bases not matched to a gene. Germline-derived CDR1 and CDR2 are SQVTM and ANQGSEA. CDR3 region: CSVGSGGGDTQYF. The CDR3 DNA reads TGCAGCGTTGGAAGCGGGGGGGGGGATACGCAGTATTTT.

In this sample, this clonotype turned up a few times. The chain links TRBV5-1 to TRBJ2-7; 10 nucleotides align to TRBD1. With V trimmed by 4 bases and J by 1 base, 5 bases remained unmatched. Germline loops: CDR1 SGHRS, CDR2 YFSETQ. The CDR3 is made up of 15 amino acids. The CDR3 here is CASSVDRGGSYEQYF. CDR3 DNA sequence: TGCGCCAGCAGCGTGGACAGGGGGGGATCCTACGAGCAGTACTTC. Combining the CDR3 with reference TRBV5-1 and TRBJ2-7 gives the whole variable domain KAGVTQTPRYLIKTRGQQVTLSCSPISGHRSVSWYQQTPGQGLQFLFEYFSETQRNKGNFPGRFSGRQFSNSRSEMNVSTLELGDSALYLCASSVDRGGSYEQYFGPGTRLTVT.

This clonotype has a count of ten or more. V gene TRBV4-1 combines with J gene TRBJ2-2; D ambiguous. In germline, CDR1 is MGHRA, CDR2 YSYEKL. Trimming took 2 bases from V and 6 from J, leaving 10 bases between them. This CDR3 has 14 amino acids. The CDR3 protein is CASSQLTLSGELFF. The CDR3 DNA reads as TGCGCCAGCAGCCAACTTACCCTCTCCGGGGAGCTGTTTTTT.